These 32 T cell receptor beta chains were sequenced from one sample in a study of blood T cell repertoires in COVID-19. Generated by immunoSEQ multiplex PCR, the TCRdb table keeps only in-frame clones and is missing some. Of tens of thousands of clones in the sample, approximately 90% are singletons; the top ten hold roughly 5.7%. Sequencing was done on a sample of peripheral blood. The receptors come from a man aged 60-69 years with acute or convalescent COVID-19.

J is TRBJ2-7 and V is TRBV24-1; D is possibly TRBD2 (6 bases). V lost 2 bases and J 7 bases, leaving 17 bases between the germline ends. The CDR3 runs to 15 residues. The germline V gene encodes CDR1 KGHDR and CDR2 SFDVKD. The chain's CDR3 is CATSDSGTPFQEQYF. CDR3 sequence (DNA): TGTGCCACCAGTGATTCCGGGACTCCGTTTCAAGAGCAGTACTTC.

The rearrangement joins TRBV19 to TRBJ2-3; 13 bases are a match to TRBD2. Germline V CDR1 and CDR2: LNHDA, SQIVND (reference sequence). There are 17 residues in the CDR3. V lost 6 bases to trimming and J lost 8 bases; unmatched junction nucleotides: 14. CDR3 in amino acids: CASSNPGTSGVLRTQYF. The CDR3 DNA follows: TGTGCCAGTAGCAATCCCGGGACTAGCGGGGTCCTACGTACGCAGTATTTT.

This clone was recorded once. This sequence joins TRBV20-1 and TRBJ2-7; 7 positions match TRBD2. Unmatched junction bases numbered 12, after V lost 5 bases and J lost 5 bases. Per the germline V gene, CDR1 is DFQATT and CDR2 is SNEGSKA (reference sequence). The CDR3 loop spans 14 amino acids. The DNA for the CDR3 is TGCAGTGCTGGTGGGGGGGGAGGTTTCAACGAGCAGTACTTC. Protein product: CSAGGGGGFNEQYF.

The chain employs TRBV5-4 and TRBJ1-2; 8 bases line up with TRBD1. Germline V CDR1 and CDR2: SGHNT, YYREEE (reference sequence). The CDR3 runs 13 residues. Germline trimming cut 4 bases from V and 6 bases from J; bases unmatched to any gene: 5. In DNA form, the CDR3 reads TGTGCCAGCAGCGTCGCAGGGGGCAATGGCTACACCTTC. Its protein product is CASSVAGGNGYTF.

This chain uses TRBV4-1 with TRBJ2-3; D possibly corresponds to TRBD2 (6 bases). CDR1 MGHRA and CDR2 YSYEKL come from the germline V gene. The CDR3 is made up of 17 amino acids. V lost 0 bases, J lost 0 bases, and 13 bases lay in between. CDR3 residues: CASSQDGGGASTDTQYF. In nucleotides, the CDR3 is TGCGCCAGCAGCCAAGATGGAGGCGGGGCAAGCACAGATACGCAGTATTTT.

The genes are TRBV5-6 and TRBJ1-1, with D perhaps matching TRBD1 (5 bases). Germline-derived CDR1 and CDR2 are SGHDT and YYEEEE. The CDR3 length is 12 residues. V lost 3 bases and J 7 bases, leaving 10 bases between the germline ends. CDR3 coding DNA: TGTGCCAGCAGCTCCCAGGGCGTTGAAGCTTTCTTT. This gives the protein CASSSQGVEAFF.

The chain recombines TRBV19 with TRBJ2-3; weak D call: TRBD2 (6 bases). This CDR3 comprises 15 residues. Germline CDR1 LNHDA, CDR2 SQIVND (reference sequence). V lost 1 base, J lost 2 bases, and 10 bases lay in between. The CDR3 nucleotides are TGTGCCAGTAGTATAGTGGGAGGAAACACAGATACGCAGTATTTT. As protein: CASSIVGGNTDTQYF.

This clone showed up just a few times. This chain uses TRBV19 with TRBJ1-5; D unresolved. This CDR3 contains 14 residues. V lost 5 bases and J 1 base, leaving 9 bases between the germline ends. CDR1 is LNHDA, CDR2 SQIVND, per germline (reference sequence). The CDR3 sequence is CASSSSGSNQPQHF. The CDR3 nucleotides read TGTGCCAGTAGTTCCTCAGGAAGCAATCAGCCCCAGCATTTT. The full variable domain, with the rest looked up from reference TRBV19 and TRBJ1-5, is DGGITQSPKYLFRKEGQNVTLSCEQNLNHDAMYWYRQDPGQGLRLIYYSQIVNDFQKGDIAEGYSVSREKKESFPLTVTSAQKNPTAFYLCASSSSGSNQPQHFGDGTRLSIL.

The V gene is TRBV7-6, the J gene TRBJ1-4; D not certain. Germline V lookup: CDR1 SGHVS, CDR2 FNYEAQ. V was clipped by 0 bases and J by 8 bases, with 10 bases between them. The CDR3 is made up of 14 amino acids. The CDR3 DNA is TGTGCCAGCAGCTTAGCGACGACCGGGGAAAAACTGTTTTTT. This encodes CASSLATTGEKLFF.

The genes are TRBV5-3 and TRBJ1-1; 9 bases are shared with TRBD1. TRBV5-3 is noted as an ORF with a role that remains uncertain. The CDR3 is 15 amino acids. V shed 4 bases and J 5 bases; nucleotides not matched to a gene: 9. CDR3 sequence: CARSRIRQGGTEAFF. CDR3 coding DNA: TGTGCCAGAAGCCGAATCCGACAGGGGGGGACTGAAGCTTTCTTT.

The table lists this clone with a count of one. The CDR3 spells CASSPSGLEQFF. CDR3 nucleotide sequence: TGTGCCAGCAGTCCCTCGGGACTCGAGCAGTTCTTC. The J gene is TRBJ2-1, the V gene TRBV6-5; weak D call: TRBD2 (6 bases). The length of the CDR3 is 12 residues. From germline, CDR1 is MNHEY and CDR2 SVGAGI. The V end lost 5 bases, the J end lost 10 bases, and 12 bases lay between the germline ends.

The rearrangement uses TRBV25-1 and TRBJ1-1; no clear D gene. The CDR3 covers 11 residues. The germline gives CDR1 MGHDK, CDR2 SYGVNS. V was clipped by 4 bases and J by 10 bases, with 10 bases between them. The CDR3 DNA sequence: TGTGCCAGCAGTGGAGGTGTGGGAGCTTTCTTT. It yields the protein CASSGGVGAFF.

The chain is built from TRBV6-5 and TRBJ1-1, with TRBD1 identical over 9 bases. J lost 6 bases, V lost 6 bases, and 11 bases had no gene match. The CDR3 is 15 amino acids. The germline V gene has CDR1 MNHEY and CDR2 SVGAGI. The CDR3 loop reads CASRLGDREIAEAFF. The CDR3 coding sequence is TGTGCCAGCAGGCTTGGGGACAGGGAAATTGCTGAAGCTTTCTTT.

The chain uses TRBV3-1 (or the pseudogene TRBV3-2) and TRBJ2-2; D uncertain. The germline gives CDR1 LGHDT, CDR2 YNNKEL (reference sequence). V lost 0 bases, J lost 4 bases, and 15 bases lay in between. The CDR3 contains 17 residues. CDR3 protein: CASSQEFRRMGTGELFF. The CDR3 nucleotides read TGTGCCAGCAGCCAAGAATTTCGGAGAATGGGCACCGGGGAGCTGTTTTTT.

The chain recombines TRBV30 with TRBJ1-3; no reliable D call. Trimming shortened V by 2 bases and J by 0 bases, and 8 bases separated the two germline ends. Per the germline V gene, CDR1 is GTSNPN and CDR2 is SVGIG (reference sequence). CDR3 length: 14 amino acids. The CDR3 is CAWSRSNSGNTIYF. CDR3 nucleotide sequence: TGTGCCTGGAGTCGGAGTAACTCTGGAAACACCATATATTTT.

For the CDR3, the DNA is TGTGCCAGCAGTGACCACCCCTCCATCGTCGGCTACGAGCAGTACTTC. This codes for CASSDHPSIVGYEQYF. This rearrangement joins TRBV2 to TRBJ2-7; D uncertain. CDR1 is SNHLY, CDR2 FYNNEI, per germline. This CDR3 spans 16 amino acids. Trimming shortened V by 3 bases and J by 3 bases, and 18 bases separated the two germline ends.

This chain joins TRBV7-2 and TRBJ2-3; 8 nucleotides line up with TRBD2. Germline V gene data show CDR1 as SGHTA and CDR2 as FQGNSA. CDR3 length: 16 amino acids. Trimming at V came to 1 base and at J to 6 bases, leaving 9 bases not matched to a gene. The CDR3 nucleotides read TGTGCCAGCAGCTTAGTGGGATCCGGGGGGGCCGATACGCAGTATTTT. This codes for CASSLVGSGGADTQYF.

DNA for the CDR3: TGTGCCAGCAGCCCGGGTTTGGACTTTTCCTACGAGCAGTACTTC. Translated, it gives CASSPGLDFSYEQYF. J is TRBJ2-7 and V is TRBV7-6, with D possibly being TRBD2 (5 bases). The germline gives CDR1 SGHVS, CDR2 FNYEAQ. The CDR3 extends over 15 amino acids. The V end was cut by 5 bases, the J end by 1 base, with 15 bases between. Drawing the rest from reference TRBV7-6 and TRBJ2-7, the complete variable domain is GAGVSQSPRYKVTKRGQDVALRCDPISGHVSLYWYRQALGQGPEFLTYFNYEAQQDKSGLPNDRFSAERPEGSISTLTIQRTEQRDSAMYRCASSPGLDFSYEQYFGPGTRLTVT.

Here the CDR3 reads CASSAHGQGTNSPLHF. In DNA, the CDR3 is TGTGCCAGCAGCGCGCACGGACAGGGGACGAATTCACCCCTCCACTTT. The chain couples TRBV21-1 to TRBJ1-6; the D segment call TRBD1 is taken from the table without a DNA check. TRBV21-1 is described as a pseudogene. This CDR3 comprises 16 residues.

This clone was recorded only once. This sequence joins TRBV10-3 and TRBJ2-5, with 9 bases aligning to TRBD1. V was pared by 1 base and J by 9 bases, with 9 bases of the junction left unmatched. This CDR3 region has 15 residues. The germline gives CDR1 ENHRY, CDR2 SYGVKD. In DNA form, the CDR3 reads TGTGCCATCAGTGAGTTACCGGGACAGGGCGTCGCCCAGTACTTC. This gives the protein CAISELPGQGVAQYF.

V usage is TRBV6-5 and J usage is TRBJ2-1, with TRBD2 matching 11 bases. Germline CDR1 reads MNHEY; CDR2 reads SVGAGI. The CDR3 consists of 14 residues. With V trimmed by 5 bases and J by 9 bases, 6 bases remained unmatched. DNA for the CDR3: TGTGCCAGCAGTCGGCTAGCGGGGGGAGTTGAGCAGTTCTTC. Translated: CASSRLAGGVEQFF.

The chain carries TRBV5-1 and TRBJ1-5; 9 nucleotides match TRBD1. V shed 0 bases, J shed 0 bases, and the junction held 10 bases outside the gene matches. The germline CDR1 and CDR2 sequences are SGHRS and YFSETQ. CDR3 length: 19 amino acids. The CDR3 spells CASSLGWGQGDDSNQPQHF. CDR3 nucleotides: TGCGCCAGCAGCTTGGGCTGGGGACAGGGAGATGATAGCAATCAGCCCCAGCATTTT.

The chain uses TRBV7-2 and TRBJ2-5; D perhaps matches TRBD2 (5 bases). This CDR3 contains 17 residues. The germline V gene has CDR1 SGHTA and CDR2 FQGNSA. V gave up 0 bases and J gave up 0 bases, with 14 bases separating them. CDR3 sequence: CASSLAPGADHQETQYF. The CDR3 nucleotides are TGTGCCAGCAGCTTAGCGCCCGGAGCGGATCACCAAGAGACCCAGTACTTC.

The genes are TRBV6-2 or TRBV6-3 and TRBJ1-1; D is possibly TRBD1 (5 bases). The germline V gene has CDR1 MNHEY and CDR2 SVGEGT. Deletions cut 0 bases from V and 0 bases from J, with 8 bases between. This CDR3 has 15 residues. CDR3 protein: CASSYSTAMNTEAFF. The CDR3 nucleotides read TGTGCCAGCAGTTACTCGACAGCTATGAACACTGAAGCTTTCTTT.

The genes are TRBV7-2 and TRBJ2-5, with D perhaps TRBD2 (5 bases). Germline CDR1 SGHTA, CDR2 FQGNSA. Trimming removed 0 bases from V and 1 base from J, with 9 bases in between. This CDR3 region has 15 residues. The CDR3 region is CASSLAGRIQETQYF. CDR3 nucleotides: TGTGCCAGCAGCTTAGCGGGGAGAATCCAAGAGACCCAGTACTTC.

The V gene is TRBV5-1, the J gene TRBJ2-7; D gene unclear. The CDR3 is made up of 13 amino acids. Per germline, CDR1 SGHRS and CDR2 YFSETQ. Deletions cut 0 bases from V and 2 bases from J, with 6 bases between. The CDR3 loop is CASSLDQAYEQYF. The CDR3 DNA follows: TGCGCCAGCAGCTTGGACCAGGCCTACGAGCAGTACTTC.

The chain employs TRBV5-1 and TRBJ1-2, with D unclear. Germline V gene lookup returns CDR1 SGHRS and CDR2 YFSETQ. V was pared by 1 base and J by 8 bases, with 9 bases between. This CDR3 spans 12 amino acids. This CDR3 reads CASSLREGGYTF. The CDR3 DNA is TGCGCCAGCAGCTTGAGAGAGGGAGGCTACACCTTC.

The V call is TRBV4-3, the J call TRBJ2-3; tentative D call: TRBD2 (6 bases). The CDR3 contains 13 residues. Germline CDR1 and CDR2: LGHNA and YSLEER. V was trimmed by 0 bases and J by 8 bases, leaving 9 bases between them. DNA of the CDR3: TGCGCCAGCAGCCAAGATTCGGAGGGTACGCAGTATTTT. This translates into CASSQDSEGTQYF.

The J gene is TRBJ2-2, the V gene TRBV19, with D possibly matching TRBD1 (5 bases). The CDR3 extends over 14 amino acids. Germline loops: CDR1 LNHDA, CDR2 SQIVND (reference sequence). V was cut by 3 bases and J by 7 bases, with 12 bases left in between. The CDR3 region has the DNA TGTGCCAGTAGTATGGGGCCGCTTAGCGGGGAGCTGTTTTTT. Protein product: CASSMGPLSGELFF.

This chain connects TRBV6-4 to TRBJ1-1, with D unclear. The length of the CDR3 is 15 residues. From germline, CDR1 is MRHNA and CDR2 SNTAGT. V shed 2 bases and J shed 0 bases, with 10 bases lying between them. CDR3 residues: CASSDELSMNTEAFF. DNA of the CDR3: TGTGCCAGCAGTGACGAGCTGAGCATGAACACTGAAGCTTTCTTT.

This chain uses TRBV5-1 with TRBJ2-2; maybe TRBD2 (5 bases). Trimming took off 4 bases at V and 6 bases at J, with 13 bases between the two ends. The CDR3 contains 14 residues. Germline CDR1 is SGHRS and CDR2 is YFSETQ. The CDR3 sequence is CASSPDFWAGELFF. The CDR3, as DNA: TGCGCCAGCAGCCCGGACTTCTGGGCCGGGGAGCTGTTTTTT.

The chain has TRBV18 and TRBJ1-2; weak D call: TRBD1 (5 bases). From germline, CDR1 is KGHSH and CDR2 LQKENI. V lost 5 bases and J lost 2, with 18 bases in between. The CDR3 extends over 16 amino acids. In DNA, the CDR3 is TGTGCCAGCTCAGATCCGTCACAGGTCCCAAACTATGGCTACACCTTC. This translates into CASSDPSQVPNYGYTF.